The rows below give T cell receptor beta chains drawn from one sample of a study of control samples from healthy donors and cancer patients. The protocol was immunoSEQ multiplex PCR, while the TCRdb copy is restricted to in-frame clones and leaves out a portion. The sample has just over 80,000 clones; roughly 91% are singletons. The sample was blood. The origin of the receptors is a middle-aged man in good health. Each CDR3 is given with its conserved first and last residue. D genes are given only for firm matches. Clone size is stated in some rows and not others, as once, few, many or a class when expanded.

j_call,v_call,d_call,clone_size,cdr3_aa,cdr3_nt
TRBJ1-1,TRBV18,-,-,CASSPPAGMNTEAFF,TGTGCCAGCTCACCACCGGCAGGGATGAACACTGAAGCTTTCTTT
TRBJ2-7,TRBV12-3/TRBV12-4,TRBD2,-,CASSRSGGDEQYF,TGTGCCAGCAGTCGTAGCGGGGGGGACGAGCAGTACTTC
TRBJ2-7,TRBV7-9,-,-,CASSLTSGVSYEQYF,TGTGCCAGCAGCCTGACCTCGGGGGTTTCCTACGAGCAGTACTTC
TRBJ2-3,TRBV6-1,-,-,CASSEGGGAYTQYF,TGTGCCAGCAGTGAAGGTGGGGGGGCCTATACGCAGTATTTT
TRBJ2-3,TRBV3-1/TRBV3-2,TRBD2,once,CASSLRTSVDTQYF,TGTGCCAGCAGTCTTAGGACTAGCGTGGATACGCAGTATTTT
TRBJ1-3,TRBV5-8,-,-,CASSLFQFSGNTIYF,TGTGCCAGCAGCTTGTTCCAGTTCTCTGGAAACACCATATATTTT
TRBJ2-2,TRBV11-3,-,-,CASSPRTGTGELFF,TGTGCCAGCAGCCCTCGGACTGGCACCGGGGAGCTGTTTTTT
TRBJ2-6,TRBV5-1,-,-,CASSLTAGLSGANVLTF,TGCGCCAGCAGCCTTACTGCCGGGCTCTCTGGGGCCAACGTCCTGACTTTC
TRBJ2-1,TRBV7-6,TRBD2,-,CASSLSAGAYNEQFF,TGTGCCAGCAGCCTCTCAGCGGGGGCGTACAATGAGCAGTTCTTC
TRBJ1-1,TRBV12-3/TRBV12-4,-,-,CASSLGGADEAFF,TGTGCCAGCAGTTTAGGGGGGGCGGATGAAGCTTTCTTT
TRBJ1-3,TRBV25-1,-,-,CASSATGGNTIYF,TGTGCCAGCAGTGCGACCGGGGGAAACACCATATATTTT
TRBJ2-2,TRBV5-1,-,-,CASSQAPPGGELFF,TGCGCCAGCAGTCAAGCCCCACCGGGCGGGGAGCTGTTTTTT
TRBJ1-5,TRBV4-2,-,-,CASSQDRMFNQPQHF,TGTGCCAGCAGCCAAGATCGCATGTTCAATCAGCCCCAGCATTTT
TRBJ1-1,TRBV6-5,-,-,CATDLRNTEAFF,TGTGCCACCGATCTTCGGAACACTGAAGCTTTCTTT
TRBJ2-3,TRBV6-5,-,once,CASSYLGGHVTDTQYF,TGTGCCAGCAGTTACTTAGGCGGACACGTAACAGATACGCAGTATTTT
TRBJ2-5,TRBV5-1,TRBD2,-,CASSPFRGLAGVQETQYF,TGCGCCAGCAGTCCATTCCGGGGACTAGCGGGGGTACAAGAGACCCAGTACTTC
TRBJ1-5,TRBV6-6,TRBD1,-,CASSHRGQPQHF,TGTGCCAGCAGTCACAGGGGACAGCCCCAGCATTTT
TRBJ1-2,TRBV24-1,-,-,CATSDGVRGYTF,TGTGCCACCAGTGATGGGGTCCGCGGCTACACCTTC
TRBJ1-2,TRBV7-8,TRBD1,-,CASSLGQGAYGYTF,TGTGCCAGCAGCTTAGGCCAGGGGGCCTATGGCTACACCTTC
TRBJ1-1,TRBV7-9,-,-,CASSLLSSRGANTEAFF,TGTGCCAGCAGCTTATTAAGTTCCCGGGGAGCGAACACTGAAGCTTTCTTT
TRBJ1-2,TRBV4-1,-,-,CASSQDGAETYGYTF,TGCGCCAGCAGCCAAGATGGCGCCGAAACGTATGGCTACACCTTC
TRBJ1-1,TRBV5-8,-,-,CASTRGEFGLEWTEAFF,TGTGCCAGCACCCGGGGGGAGTTCGGTCTGGAGTGGACTGAAGCTTTCTTT
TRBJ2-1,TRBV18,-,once,CASSPFSMIGNEQFF,TGTGCCAGCTCACCATTCTCAATGATAGGCAATGAGCAGTTCTTC
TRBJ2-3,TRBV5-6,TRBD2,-,CASSLGSGGAHADTQYF,TGTGCCAGCAGCTTGGGGAGCGGGGGGGCCCACGCAGATACGCAGTATTTT
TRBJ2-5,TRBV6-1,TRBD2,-,CASSEALRGLSETQYF,TGTGCCAGCAGTGAAGCGTTGCGGGGGTTGTCAGAGACCCAGTACTTC
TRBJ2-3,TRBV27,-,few,CASKGSTDTQYF,TGTGCCAGCAAGGGGTCCACAGATACGCAGTATTTT
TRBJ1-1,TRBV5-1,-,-,CASRDVNTEAFF,TGCGCCAGCCGCGATGTGAACACTGAAGCTTTCTTT
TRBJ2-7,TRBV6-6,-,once,CASSSSEGGEQYF,TGTGCCAGCAGTTCAAGTGAGGGGGGCGAGCAGTACTTC
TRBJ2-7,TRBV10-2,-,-,CASSSPPHTWPGSEQYF,TGCGCCAGCTCCTCCCCCCCCCATACATGGCCGGGGAGCGAGCAGTACTTC
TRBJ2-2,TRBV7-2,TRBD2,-,CASSHPSGGPWNTGELFF,TGTGCCAGCAGCCACCCCAGCGGGGGTCCTTGGAACACCGGGGAGCTGTTTTTT
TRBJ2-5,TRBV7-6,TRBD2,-,CASSSLAGGNQETQYF,TGTGCCAGCAGCTCTCTAGCGGGGGGCAACCAAGAGACCCAGTACTTC
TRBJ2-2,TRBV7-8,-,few,CASSSERTRELFF,TGTGCCAGCAGCTCAGAGAGAACCCGGGAGCTGTTTTTT
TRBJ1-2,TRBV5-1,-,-,CASSLDGTWNYGYTF,TGCGCCAGCAGCTTGGACGGGACATGGAACTATGGCTACACCTTC
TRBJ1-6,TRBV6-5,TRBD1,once,CAGSGQGVYNSPLHF,TGTGCCGGCTCGGGACAGGGGGTCTATAATTCACCCCTCCACTTT
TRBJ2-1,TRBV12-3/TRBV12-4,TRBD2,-,CASSWTSAEQFF,TGTGCCAGCAGTTGGACTAGCGCTGAGCAGTTCTTC
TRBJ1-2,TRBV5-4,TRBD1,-,CASSLISGQIGYGYTF,TGTGCCAGCAGCTTGATTTCGGGACAGATCGGCTATGGCTACACCTTC
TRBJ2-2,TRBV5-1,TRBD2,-,CASSLVVSGGVTGELFF,TGCGCCAGCAGCTTGGTAGTCAGCGGGGGAGTCACCGGGGAGCTGTTTTTT
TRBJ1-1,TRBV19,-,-,CASRWDKYTEAFF,TGTGCCAGTAGGTGGGACAAATACACTGAAGCTTTCTTT
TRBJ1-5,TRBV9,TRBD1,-,CASSYDRGRGQPQHF,TGTGCCAGCAGCTACGACAGGGGGAGAGGTCAGCCCCAGCATTTT
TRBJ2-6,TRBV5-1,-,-,CASSLGGAISSGANVLTF,TGCGCCAGCAGCTTGGGTGGGGCCATCAGCTCTGGGGCCAACGTCCTGACTTTC
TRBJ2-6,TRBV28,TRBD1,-,CASRLQGAGANVLTF,TGTGCCAGCAGGCTCCAGGGGGCTGGGGCCAACGTCCTGACTTTC
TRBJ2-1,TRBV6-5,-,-,CASSSGRGYNEQFF,TGTGCCAGCAGTTCAGGGAGGGGGTACAATGAGCAGTTCTTC